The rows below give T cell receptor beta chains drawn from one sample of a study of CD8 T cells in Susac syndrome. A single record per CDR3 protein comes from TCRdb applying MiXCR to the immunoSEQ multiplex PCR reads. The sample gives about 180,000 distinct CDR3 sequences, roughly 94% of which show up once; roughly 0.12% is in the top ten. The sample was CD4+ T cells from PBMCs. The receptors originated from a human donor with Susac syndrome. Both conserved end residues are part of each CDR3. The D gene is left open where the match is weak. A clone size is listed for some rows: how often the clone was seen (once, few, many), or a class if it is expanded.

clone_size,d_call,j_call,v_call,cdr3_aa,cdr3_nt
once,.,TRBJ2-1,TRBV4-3,CASSQAPLGTQNEQFF,TGCGCCAGCAGCCAGGCCCCTCTAGGGACACAGAATGAGCAGTTCTTC
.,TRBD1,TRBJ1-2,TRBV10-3,CAIGQGARSYTF,TGTGCCATCGGACAGGGGGCGCGGAGCTACACCTTC
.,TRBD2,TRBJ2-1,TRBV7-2,CASSRLAGLPYNEQFF,TGTGCCAGCAGCCGGCTAGCGGGGCTACCCTACAATGAGCAGTTCTTC
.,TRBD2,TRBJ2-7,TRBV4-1,CASSQEVPGLAVSYEQYF,TGCGCCAGCAGCCAGGAGGTCCCGGGACTAGCGGTTTCCTACGAGCAGTACTTC
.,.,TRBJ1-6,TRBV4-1,CASSQDRYSPLHF,TGCGCCAGCAGCCAAGATCGGTACTCACCCCTCCACTTT
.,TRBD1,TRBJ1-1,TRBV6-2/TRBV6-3,CASSPPGGKNTEAFF,TGTGCCAGCAGTCCTCCAGGGGGTAAGAACACTGAAGCTTTCTTT
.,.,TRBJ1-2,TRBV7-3,CASSLAQGGYGYTF,TGTGCCAGCAGCTTGGCCCAGGGCGGCTATGGCTACACCTTC
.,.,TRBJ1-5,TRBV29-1,CSVEGTQNQPQHF,TGCAGCGTTGAGGGGACACAGAATCAGCCCCAGCATTTT
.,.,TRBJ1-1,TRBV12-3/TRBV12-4,CASSLQGGGTEAFF,TGTGCCAGCAGTTTACAGGGTGGGGGGACTGAAGCTTTCTTT
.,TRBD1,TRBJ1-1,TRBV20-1,CSASETGGWTEAFF,TGCAGTGCTAGCGAGACAGGGGGCTGGACTGAAGCTTTCTTT
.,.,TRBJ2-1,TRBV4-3,CASSQEGGDLYNEQFF,TGCGCCAGCAGCCAAGAAGGCGGGGACCTCTACAATGAGCAGTTCTTC
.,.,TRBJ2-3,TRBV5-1,CASSLGGEATDTQYF,TGCGCCAGCAGCTTAGGGGGGGAGGCCACAGATACGCAGTATTTT
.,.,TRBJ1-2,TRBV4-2,CASSQDKGRDYTF,TGTGCCAGCAGCCAAGATAAGGGGAGAGACTACACCTTC
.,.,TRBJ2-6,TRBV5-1,CASSVTGSSGANVLTF,TGCGCCAGCAGCGTGACAGGTAGCTCTGGGGCCAACGTCCTGACTTTC
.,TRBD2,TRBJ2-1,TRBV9,CASSVWEGANNEQFF,TGTGCCAGCAGCGTATGGGAGGGAGCGAACAATGAGCAGTTCTTC
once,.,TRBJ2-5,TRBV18,CASSGLGETQYF,TGTGCCAGCTCGGGACTCGGAGAGACCCAGTACTTC
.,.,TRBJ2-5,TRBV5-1,CASSLSWGTGQETQYF,TGCGCCAGCAGCTTGAGTTGGGGGACGGGTCAAGAGACCCAGTACTTC
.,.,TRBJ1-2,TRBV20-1,CSARTGNYGYTF,TGCAGTGCTAGGACAGGAAACTATGGCTACACCTTC
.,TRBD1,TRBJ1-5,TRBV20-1,CSASGDSIYQPQHF,TGCAGTGCTAGTGGGGACAGCATTTATCAGCCCCAGCATTTT
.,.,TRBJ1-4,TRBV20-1,CSARSSSGPTNEKLFF,TGCAGTGCTAGGAGCAGCAGTGGACCAACTAATGAAAAACTGTTTTTT
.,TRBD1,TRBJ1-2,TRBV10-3,CAISEITGAGYTF,TGTGCCATCAGTGAAATTACAGGGGCAGGCTACACCTTC
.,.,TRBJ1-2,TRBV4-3,CASSQDNFYGYTF,TGCGCCAGCAGCCAGGATAACTTCTATGGCTACACCTTC
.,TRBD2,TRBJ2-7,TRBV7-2,CASSLRLAPYEQYF,TGTGCCAGCAGCCTGCGACTAGCCCCCTACGAGCAGTACTTC
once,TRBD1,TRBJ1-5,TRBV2,CASSEGQGDQPQHF,TGTGCCAGCAGTGAGGGACAGGGGGACCAGCCCCAGCATTTT
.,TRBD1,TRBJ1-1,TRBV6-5,CASSATGDSEAFF,TGTGCCAGCAGCGCGACAGGGGACTCTGAAGCTTTCTTT
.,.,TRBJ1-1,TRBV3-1,CASSQARAMNTEAFF,TGCGCCAGCAGCCAAGCTCGGGCCATGAACACTGAAGCTTTCTTT
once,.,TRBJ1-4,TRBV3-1,CASSQMRATNEKLFF,TGTGCCAGCAGCCAAATGCGTGCAACTAATGAAAAACTGTTTTTT
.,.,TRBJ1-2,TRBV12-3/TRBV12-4,CASSFRNYGYTF,TGTGCCAGCAGTTTCCGGAACTATGGCTACACCTTC
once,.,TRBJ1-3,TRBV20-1,CSAREGGAGNTIYF,TGCAGTGCTAGAGAGGGGGGTGCTGGAAACACCATATATTTT
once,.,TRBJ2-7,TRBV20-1,CSASLASGEQYF,TGCAGTGCTAGTCTGGCCTCTGGCGAGCAGTACTTC
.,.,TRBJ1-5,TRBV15,CATSRDRRGTTNQPQHF,TGTGCCACCAGCAGAGATCGGCGGGGGACAACAAATCAGCCCCAGCATTTT
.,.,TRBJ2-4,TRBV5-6,CASSPRVGKNIQYF,TGTGCCAGCAGCCCCAGGGTTGGCAAAAACATTCAGTACTTC
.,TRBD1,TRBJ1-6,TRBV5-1,CASSLDRGGYSPLHF,TGCGCCAGCAGCTTGGACAGGGGAGGATATTCACCCCTCCACTTT
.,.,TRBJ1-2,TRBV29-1,CSVRVANYGYTF,TGCAGCGTCCGGGTGGCTAACTATGGCTACACCTTC
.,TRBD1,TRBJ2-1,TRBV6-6,CASSYPWTGDEQFF,TGTGCCAGCAGTTACCCCTGGACAGGCGATGAGCAGTTCTTC
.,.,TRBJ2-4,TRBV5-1,CASSLAEQGNIQYF,TGCGCCAGCAGCTTGGCCGAACAGGGAAACATTCAGTACTTC
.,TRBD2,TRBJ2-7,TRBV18,CASSPGLAGDYEQYF,TGTGCCAGCTCACCAGGGCTAGCGGGGGACTACGAGCAGTACTTC
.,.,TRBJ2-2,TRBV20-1,CSARVQTGNTGELFF,TGCAGTGCTAGAGTCCAGACAGGCAACACCGGGGAGCTGTTTTTT
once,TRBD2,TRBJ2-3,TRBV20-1,CSATRTSGGAATDTQYF,TGCAGTGCTACCAGGACTAGCGGGGGGGCCGCCACAGATACGCAGTATTTT
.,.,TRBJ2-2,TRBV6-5,CASSANTGKELFF,TGTGCCAGCAGTGCTAATACAGGGAAAGAGCTGTTTTTT
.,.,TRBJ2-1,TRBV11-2,CASSLWARYDEQFF,TGTGCCAGCAGCTTATGGGCTAGATACGATGAGCAGTTCTTC
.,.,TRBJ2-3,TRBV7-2,CASSLNGGKDTQYF,TGTGCCAGCAGCTTAAATGGGGGGAAAGATACGCAGTATTTT
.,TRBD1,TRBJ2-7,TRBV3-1,CASSSRTGGNYEQYF,TGTGCCAGCAGCAGCCGGACAGGGGGCAACTACGAGCAGTACTTC
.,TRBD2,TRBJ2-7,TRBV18,CASSPNQRGVRPYEQYF,TGTGCCAGCTCACCAAATCAGCGGGGGGTAAGACCCTACGAGCAGTACTTC
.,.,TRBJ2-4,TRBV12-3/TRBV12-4,CASSLSSGEDIQYF,TGTGCCAGCAGTTTATCCTCCGGCGAAGACATTCAGTACTTC
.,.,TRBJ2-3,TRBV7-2,CASSLFRGTDTQYF,TGTGCCAGCAGCTTATTCAGGGGCACAGATACGCAGTATTTT
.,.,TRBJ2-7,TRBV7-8,CASSLDGSGEQYF,TGTGCCAGCAGCTTAGACGGGTCGGGAGAGCAGTACTTC
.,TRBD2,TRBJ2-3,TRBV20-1,CSAPLGRGATDTQYF,TGCAGTGCTCCCTTAGGGCGGGGGGCCACAGATACGCAGTATTTT
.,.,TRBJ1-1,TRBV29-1,CSVGVGQGTEAFF,TGCAGCGTTGGTGTAGGGCAAGGCACTGAAGCTTTCTTT
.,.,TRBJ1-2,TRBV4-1,CASSPEPNYGYTF,TGCGCCAGCAGCCCAGAACCAAACTATGGCTACACCTTC